This TCR beta chain was sequenced for a study of beta chain features in type 1 diabetes. Looking at the study overall: All samples combined gave 107,917,701 sorted cells for examination.

Notes on the study in general: It was among patients, rather than healthy donors, that naive, central memory and Treg TCRB repertoires appeared more similar.

The trim removed 6 bases at V and 0 bases at J, leaving 4 bases unmatched. The CDR3 loop spans 13 amino acids. The germline V gene encodes CDR1 SQVTM and CDR2 ANQGSEA. Every bit of the isolated RNA underwent reverse transcription, so sequencing read expressed TCRB transcripts. Data came from immunoSEQ multiplex PCR; TCRdb stores just in-frame clones and leaves some out. The table includes roughly 150,000 clones, 7.5% to 10% detected once. This clone was counted a few times. Its cognate antigen is unknown. Within the sample, other DNA sequences also encode this same CDR3. This TCR was recovered from a woman in her late teens or twenties in good health. Sequenced input: central memory CD4+ T cells from blood. The chain couples TRBV29-1 to TRBJ1-1, with TRBD1 identical over 7 bases. This CDR3 is CSVRGQLNTEAFF. The CDR3 DNA sequence: TGCAGCGTAAGGGGACAGTTGAACACTGAAGCTTTCTTT.